Presented here are 14 T cell receptor beta chains from one specimen sequenced in a study of T-cell reconstitution after alpha-beta-depleted transplantation in children. Using unique molecular identifiers, the investigators prepared the TCRbeta library. Each CDR3 protein gets one entry after TCRdb re-called the PCR reads with MiXCR. The sample includes more than 550,000 distinct CDR3 sequences, approximately 10% of them seen just once. Material: PBMCs from the stem cell graft donor, obtained from the stem cell graft. Receptors originate from a human donor who donated a stem cell graft to a child with acute myeloid leukemia.

CDR3 DNA sequence: TGCAGTGCTCTGCATGGGGGACACAAAAGCCAAGAGACCCAGTACTTC. This translates into CSALHGGHKSQETQYF. The chain carries TRBV20-1 and TRBJ2-5; D might be TRBD1 (6 bases). From germline, CDR1 is DFQATT and CDR2 SNEGSKA (reference sequence). CDR3 length: 16 amino acids. V was clipped by 5 bases and J by 1 base, with 20 bases between them.

The genes are TRBV7-8 and TRBJ2-1, with 9 bases aligning to TRBD2. The V gene end was trimmed by 1 base and the J gene end by 4 bases; junction bases not matched to a gene: 11. Germline values: CDR1 SGHVS, CDR2 FQNEAQ. The CDR3 covers 18 residues. CDR3: CASSLGGGGSSVYNEQFF. The DNA of the CDR3 is TGTGCCAGCAGCTTAGGCGGGGGGGGGTCTAGCGTGTACAATGAGCAGTTCTTC.

This clonotype was seen a handful of times. This chain links TRBV5-1 with TRBJ2-1, with 7 bases that match TRBD1. This CDR3 contains 18 residues. Trimming cost V 4 bases and J 0 bases; bases outside gene matches: 13. Per the germline V gene, CDR1 is SGHRS and CDR2 is YFSETQ. CDR3 DNA sequence: TGCGCCAGCAGCCAGGGACAGCAAATTTCCAGCTCCTACAATGAGCAGTTCTTC. Translating it yields CASSQGQQISSSYNEQFF.

This clonotype showed up many times. This rearrangement joins TRBV4-3 to TRBJ2-1; D gene unclear. Per germline, CDR1 LGHNA and CDR2 YSLEER. CDR3 size: 16 residues. V lost 0 bases and J lost 3, with 12 bases in between. The CDR3 DNA reads TGCGCCAGCAGCCAAGAATTTGAGGTTGACTACAATGAGCAGTTCTTC. Protein: CASSQEFEVDYNEQFF.

A word on this clonotype: A single base separates this from a much larger clone, so it may be a read error. The chain carries TRBV5-6 and TRBJ2-3, with 9 bases fitting TRBD2. The J segment lost 1 base and the V segment lost 0 bases, leaving 9 bases of the junction unmatched. This CDR3 comprises 18 residues. Germline V gives CDR1 SGHDT, CDR2 YYEEEE. CDR3 protein: CASSLVLTRTSGTDTQYF. The DNA for the CDR3 is TGTGCCAGCAGCTTGGTCCTAACTCGGACTAGCGGCACAGATACGCAGTATTTT.

This chain connects TRBV19 to TRBJ2-4; D not resolved. V was shortened by 5 bases and J by 4 bases, with 12 bases between the two germline ends. CDR1 is LNHDA and CDR2 is SQIVND in the germline V gene (reference sequence). CDR3 length: 14 residues. The DNA for the CDR3 is TGTGCCAGTAGTCACCCGGGTGAGAAAAACATTCAGTACTTC. Encoded protein: CASSHPGEKNIQYF. The full variable domain, its missing parts supplied by reference TRBV19 and TRBJ2-4, is DGGITQSPKYLFRKEGQNVTLSCEQNLNHDAMYWYRQDPGQGLRLIYYSQIVNDFQKGDIAEGYSVSREKKESFPLTVTSAQKNPTAFYLCASSHPGEKNIQYFGAGTRLSVL.

This clonotype was seen ten or more times. The genes are TRBV12-3 or TRBV12-4 and TRBJ2-2, with D unclear. This CDR3 region has 14 residues. Trimming pared 3 bases from V and 4 bases from J, leaving 9 bases between. CDR3 sequence (DNA): TGTGCCAGCAGTTTGAAGGCGATCACCGGGGAGCTGTTTTTT. It specifies CASSLKAITGELFF.

This clonotype was counted a few times. The chain is built from TRBV28 and TRBJ2-6, with D possibly TRBD1 on 5 matching bases. Germline V gene data show CDR1 as MDHEN and CDR2 as SYDVKM. This CDR3 spans 16 amino acids. V lost 2 bases, J lost 0 bases, and 8 bases lay in between. CDR3 sequence: CASSLQTASGANVLTF. In DNA form, the CDR3 reads TGTGCCAGCAGTTTACAGACAGCCTCTGGGGCCAACGTCCTGACTTTC.

This clonotype was seen a few times. The CDR3 sequence: CASSLVTLTSTDTQYF. CDR3 coding DNA: TGTGCCAGCAGCTTGGTAACTTTAACTAGCACAGATACGCAGTATTTT. V usage is TRBV5-6 and J usage is TRBJ2-3, with D unclear. V lost 0 bases and J 0 bases, leaving 11 bases between the germline ends. Per germline, CDR1 SGHDT and CDR2 YYEEEE. The CDR3 is 16 residues long.

This clonotype was recorded at least ten times. The V and J genes are TRBV29-1 and TRBJ1-1, with a possible D match to TRBD1 (6 bases). The V end lost 7 bases, the J end lost 0 bases, and 12 bases lay between the germline ends. Germline values: CDR1 SQVTM, CDR2 ANQGSEA. CDR3 size: 13 residues. CDR3 protein: CSAQGHMNTEAFF. CDR3 DNA sequence: TGCAGCGCCCAGGGACATATGAACACTGAAGCTTTCTTT.

This clonotype was detected many times. The chain couples TRBV18 to TRBJ1-5; 7 bases match TRBD1. CDR1 is KGHSH and CDR2 is LQKENI in the germline V gene. Trimming at V came to 2 bases and at J to 3 bases, leaving 1 base not matched to a gene. The CDR3 sequence is 14 residues long. CDR3 DNA sequence: TGTGCCAGCTCACCAGGACAGGTCAATCAGCCCCAGCATTTT. It encodes CASSPGQVNQPQHF.

The V gene is TRBV6-2 or TRBV6-3, the J gene TRBJ1-2; D ambiguous. Germline V gene lookup returns CDR1 MNHEY and CDR2 SVGEGT. Between the trimmed V and J ends, which lost 2 bases and 7 bases, there was a span of 14 bases. The CDR3 runs to 14 residues. The DNA of the CDR3 is TGTGCCAGCAGTTACCTGGGTGGAGGACGTGGCTACACCTTC. Translated: CASSYLGGGRGYTF.

This clonotype was detected many times. This CDR3 reads CASSNNLPGPQHF. DNA for the CDR3: TGTGCCAGCAGCAACAACCTCCCGGGGCCCCAGCATTTT. The rearrangement links TRBV11-2 to TRBJ1-5; D is ambiguous. This CDR3 has 13 residues. Germline-derived CDR1 and CDR2 are SGHAT and FQNNGV. The V end was cut by 5 bases, the J end by 9 bases, with 14 bases between. The full variable domain, with the rest looked up from reference TRBV11-2 and TRBJ1-5, is EAGVAQSPRYKIIEKRQSVAFWCNPISGHATLYWYQQILGQGPKLLIQFQNNGVVDDSQLPKDRFSAERLKGVDSTLKIQPAKLEDSAVYLCASSNNLPGPQHFGDGTRLSIL.

This clonotype has more than one count but fewer than ten. This chain connects TRBV29-1 to TRBJ1-2; D is unresolved. Per the germline V gene, CDR1 is SQVTM and CDR2 is ANQGSEA. Trimming left V 4 bases short and J 8 bases short, with 11 bases between. CDR3 length: 11 residues. CDR3: CSVGLLRGYTF. CDR3 DNA: TGCAGCGTTGGTCTACTGCGGGGCTACACCTTC.